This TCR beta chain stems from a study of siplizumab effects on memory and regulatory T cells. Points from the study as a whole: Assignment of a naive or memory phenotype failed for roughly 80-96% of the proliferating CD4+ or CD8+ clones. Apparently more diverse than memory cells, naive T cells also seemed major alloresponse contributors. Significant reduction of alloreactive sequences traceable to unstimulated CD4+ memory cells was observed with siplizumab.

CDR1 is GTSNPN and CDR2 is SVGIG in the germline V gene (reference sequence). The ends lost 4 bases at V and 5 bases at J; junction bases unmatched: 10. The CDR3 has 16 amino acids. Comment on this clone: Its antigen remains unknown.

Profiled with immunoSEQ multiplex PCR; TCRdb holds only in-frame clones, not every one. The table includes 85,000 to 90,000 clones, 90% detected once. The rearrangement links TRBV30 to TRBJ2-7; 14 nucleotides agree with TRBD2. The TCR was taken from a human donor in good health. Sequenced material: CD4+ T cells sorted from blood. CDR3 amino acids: CAWTTPGTSGSDEQYF. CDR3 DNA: TGTGCCTGGACTACCCCCGGGACTAGCGGGAGTGACGAGCAGTACTTC.